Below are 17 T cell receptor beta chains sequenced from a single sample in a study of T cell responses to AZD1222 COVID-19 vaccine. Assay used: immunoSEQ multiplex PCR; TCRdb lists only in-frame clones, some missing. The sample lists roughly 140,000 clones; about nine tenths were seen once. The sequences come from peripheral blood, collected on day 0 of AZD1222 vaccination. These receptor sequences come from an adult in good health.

The chain's CDR3 is CASSHGGQGADEQYF. CDR3 nucleotide sequence: TGTGCCAGCAGCCACGGTGGACAGGGGGCGGACGAGCAGTACTTC. The chain uses TRBV6-2 or TRBV6-3 and TRBJ2-7, with 11 bases matching TRBD1. The CDR3 loop spans 15 amino acids. The germline V gene encodes CDR1 MNHEY and CDR2 SVGEGT. J gave up 5 bases and V 6 bases, and 9 bases lay outside the gene matches.

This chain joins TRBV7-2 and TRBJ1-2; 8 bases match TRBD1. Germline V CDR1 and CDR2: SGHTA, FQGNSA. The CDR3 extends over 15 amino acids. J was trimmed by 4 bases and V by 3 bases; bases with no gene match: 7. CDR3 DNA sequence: TGTGCCAGCAGCTTGGGACGGGACAGGATCTATGGCTACACCTTC. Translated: CASSLGRDRIYGYTF.

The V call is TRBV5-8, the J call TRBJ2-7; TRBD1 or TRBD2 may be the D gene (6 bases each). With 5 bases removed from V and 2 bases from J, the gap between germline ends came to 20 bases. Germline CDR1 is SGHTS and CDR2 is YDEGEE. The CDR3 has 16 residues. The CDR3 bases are TGTGCCAGCAGGTCACTATTCGGGGGCAAACCCTACGAGCAGTACTTC. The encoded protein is CASRSLFGGKPYEQYF.

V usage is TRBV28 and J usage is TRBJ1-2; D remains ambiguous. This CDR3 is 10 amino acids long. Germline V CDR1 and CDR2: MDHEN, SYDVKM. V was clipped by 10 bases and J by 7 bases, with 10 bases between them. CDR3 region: CAISQTGYTF. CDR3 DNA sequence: TGTGCCATCTCCCAGACTGGCTACACCTTC.

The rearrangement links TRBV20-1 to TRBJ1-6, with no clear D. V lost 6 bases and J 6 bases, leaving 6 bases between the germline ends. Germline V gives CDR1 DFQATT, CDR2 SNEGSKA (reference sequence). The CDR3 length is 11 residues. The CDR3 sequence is CSASVNSPLHF. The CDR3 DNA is TGCAGTGCGTCCGTTAATTCACCCCTCCACTTT.

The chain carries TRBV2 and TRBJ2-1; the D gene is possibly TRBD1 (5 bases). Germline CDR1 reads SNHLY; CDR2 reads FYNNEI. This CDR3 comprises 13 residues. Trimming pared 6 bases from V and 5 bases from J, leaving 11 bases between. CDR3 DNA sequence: TGTGCCAGCAGAACCGACAGTAACAATGAGCAGTTCTTC. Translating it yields CASRTDSNNEQFF.

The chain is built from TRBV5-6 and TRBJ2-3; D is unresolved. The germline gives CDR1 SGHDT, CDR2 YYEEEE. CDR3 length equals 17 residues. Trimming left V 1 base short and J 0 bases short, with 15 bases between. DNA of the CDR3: TGTGCCAGCAGCTTGAGGTCCCACCTAGGTAGCACAGATACGCAGTATTTT. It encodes CASSLRSHLGSTDTQYF.

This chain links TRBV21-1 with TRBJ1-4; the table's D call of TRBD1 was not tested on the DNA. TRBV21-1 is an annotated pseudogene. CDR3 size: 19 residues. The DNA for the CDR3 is TGTGCCAGCAGCAAATTCCGGGACAGGGGCCATGGGGCTAATGAAAAACTGTTTTTT. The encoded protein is CASSKFRDRGHGANEKLFF.

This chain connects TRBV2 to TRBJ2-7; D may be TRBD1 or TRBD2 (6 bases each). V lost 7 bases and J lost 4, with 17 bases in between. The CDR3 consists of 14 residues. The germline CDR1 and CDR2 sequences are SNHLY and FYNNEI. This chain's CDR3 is CASKHERGEYEQYF. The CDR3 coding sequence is TGTGCCAGCAAGCACGAAAGGGGGGAGTACGAGCAGTACTTC.

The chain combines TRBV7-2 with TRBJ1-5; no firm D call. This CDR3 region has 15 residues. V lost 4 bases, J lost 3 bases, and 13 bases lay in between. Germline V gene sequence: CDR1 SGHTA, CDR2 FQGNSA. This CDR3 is CASSYSWTNNQPQHF. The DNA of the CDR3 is TGTGCCAGCAGCTACTCCTGGACCAACAATCAGCCCCAGCATTTT.

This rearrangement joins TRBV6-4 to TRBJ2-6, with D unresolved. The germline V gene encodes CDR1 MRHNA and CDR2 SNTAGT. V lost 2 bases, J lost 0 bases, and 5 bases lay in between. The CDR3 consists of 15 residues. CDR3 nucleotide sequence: TGTGCCAGCAGTGACACGGCCTCTGGGGCCAACGTCCTGACTTTC. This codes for CASSDTASGANVLTF.

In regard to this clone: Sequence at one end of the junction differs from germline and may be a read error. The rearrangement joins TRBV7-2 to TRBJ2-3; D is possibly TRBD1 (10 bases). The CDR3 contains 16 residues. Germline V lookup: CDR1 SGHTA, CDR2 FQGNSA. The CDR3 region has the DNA TGTGCCAGCAGCCTAGCGGGACAGGGGCCGGCAGATACGCAGTATTTT. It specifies CASSLAGQGPADTQYF.

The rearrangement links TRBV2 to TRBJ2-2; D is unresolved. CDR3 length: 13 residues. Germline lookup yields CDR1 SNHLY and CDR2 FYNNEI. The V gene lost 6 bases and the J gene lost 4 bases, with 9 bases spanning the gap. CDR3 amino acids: CASRGRFTGELFF. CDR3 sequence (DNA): TGTGCCAGCAGAGGACGGTTCACCGGGGAGCTGTTTTTT. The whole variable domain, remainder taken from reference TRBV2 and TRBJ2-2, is EPEVTQTPSHQVTQMGQEVILRCVPISNHLYFYWYRQILGQKVEFLVSFYNNEISEKSEIFDDQFSVERPDGSNFTLKIRSTKLEDSAMYFCASRGRFTGELFFGEGSRLTVL.

The CDR3 DNA follows: TGTGCCAGCTCACCAAAGGGGGGGGGATCTGAAGCTTTCTTT. Translating it yields CASSPKGGGSEAFF. The chain couples TRBV18 to TRBJ1-1, with a weak D call TRBD1 (6 bases). V shed 2 bases and J shed 6 bases, with 13 bases lying between them. This CDR3 is built from 14 residues. CDR1 and CDR2 from the germline V gene are KGHSH and LQKENI.

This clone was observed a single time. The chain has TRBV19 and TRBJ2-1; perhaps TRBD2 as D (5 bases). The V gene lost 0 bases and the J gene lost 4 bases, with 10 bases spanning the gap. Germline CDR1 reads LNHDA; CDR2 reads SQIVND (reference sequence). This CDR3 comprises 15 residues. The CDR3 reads CASSIDSGGYNEQFF. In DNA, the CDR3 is TGTGCCAGTAGTATAGATTCTGGAGGTTACAATGAGCAGTTCTTC. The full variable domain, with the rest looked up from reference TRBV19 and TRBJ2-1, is DGGITQSPKYLFRKEGQNVTLSCEQNLNHDAMYWYRQDPGQGLRLIYYSQIVNDFQKGDIAEGYSVSREKKESFPLTVTSAQKNPTAFYLCASSIDSGGYNEQFFGPGTRLTVL.

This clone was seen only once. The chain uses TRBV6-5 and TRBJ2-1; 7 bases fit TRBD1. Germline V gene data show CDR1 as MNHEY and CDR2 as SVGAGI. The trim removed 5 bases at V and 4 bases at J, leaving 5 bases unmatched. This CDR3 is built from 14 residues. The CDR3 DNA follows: TGTGCCAGCAGTAGGGACAGCGTATACAATGAGCAGTTCTTC. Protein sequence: CASSRDSVYNEQFF.

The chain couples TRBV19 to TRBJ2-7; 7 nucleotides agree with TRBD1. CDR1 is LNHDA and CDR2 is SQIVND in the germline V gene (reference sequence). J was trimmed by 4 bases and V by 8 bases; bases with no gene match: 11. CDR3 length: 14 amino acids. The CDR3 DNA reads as TGTGCCAGTTCATACAGGGGATTTGGGTACGAGCAGTACTTC. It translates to CASSYRGFGYEQYF.